The next 19 T cell receptor beta chains were all read from a single sample in a study of T cells in women clearing cervical HPV infection. Generated by immunoSEQ multiplex PCR, the TCRdb table keeps only in-frame clones and is missing some. The table lists tens of thousands of clones. The material sequenced was blood buffy coat. These receptors all come from a woman between 18 and 70 years old with a cervical HPV16 infection that either progressed to CIN3+ or cleared (not recorded which).

Worth noting for this clone: Read data end 3 residues before the CDR3 end; the end is taken from the germline J gene. The sample carries other DNA sequences with the same CDR3. The chain employs TRBV10-2 and TRBJ1-3; the D gene is possibly TRBD1 (5 bases). V was trimmed by 6 bases and J by 0 bases, leaving 18 bases between them. The CDR3 has 17 residues. CDR1 is WSHSY, CDR2 SAAADI, per germline. The sequenced CDR3 bases are TGCGCCAGCAGGGATTTGAGACAGTCAACCTCTGGAAACACC. Translation gives CASRDLRQSTSGNT. Given in full, the CDR3 is CASRDLRQSTSGNTIYF.

For this clone: The read ends 3 residues early relative to the CDR3; the germline J gene fills the gap. This rearrangement joins TRBV30 to TRBJ2-3; 10 bases are a match to TRBD1. This CDR3 comprises 15 residues. The germline gives CDR1 GTSNPN, CDR2 SVGIG (reference sequence). CDR3 sequence: CAWRTSGTGARAQYF. The DNA read from the CDR3 is TGTGCCTGGAGAACATCCGGGACAGGGGCCAGAGCG.

As regards this clone: Sequencing ends 3 residues short of the CDR3 end; the germline J gene provides the rest. This sequence joins TRBV7-9 and TRBJ2-2; TRBD1 aligns across 7 bases. This CDR3 comprises 15 residues. V lost 3 bases, J lost 6 bases, and 7 bases stayed unmatched. The germline V gene has CDR1 SEHNR and CDR2 FQNEAQ (reference sequence). CDR3 bases read: TGTGCCAGCAGCTTCCGGACAGGAGGATCCGGGGAG. This translates into CASSFRTGGSGE. The whole CDR3 is CASSFRTGGSGELFF.

The CDR3 loop is CASSPRLAGNTGELFF. CDR3 DNA, as far as it was read: TGTGCCAGCTCACCACGACTAGCGGGTAACACCGGGGAG. The chain has TRBV18 and TRBJ2-2; 10 nucleotides align to TRBD2. The read halts 3 residues ahead of the CDR3 end, with the missing end drawn from the germline J gene. The CDR3 consists of 16 residues. Losses at the gene ends were 1 base for V and 2 bases for J; bases not matched to a gene: 1. CDR1 is KGHSH, CDR2 LQKENI, per germline. Supplemented by reference TRBV18 and TRBJ2-2, the full variable domain reads NAGVMQNPRHLVRRRGQEARLRCSPMKGHSHVYWYRQLPEEGLKFMVYLQKENIIDESGMPKERFSAEFPKEGPSILRIQQVVRGDSAAYFCASSPRLAGNTGELFFGEGSRLTVL.

Of note for this clone: The read comes to an end 3 residues before the CDR3 does, leaving the germline J gene to fill in the end. V gene TRBV23-1 combines with J gene TRBJ2-2; D is unresolved. TRBV23-1 is flagged as an ORF with uncertain function. The CDR3 length is 18 residues. This CDR3 reads CASSPPLGSRRINEKLFF. The covered CDR3 bases are TGCGCCAGCAGCCCTCCGTTGGGCAGCCGGCGAATTAATGAAAAG.

About this clone: The CDR3 end lies 3 residues beyond the end of the read and is filled in from the germline J gene. V gene TRBV20-1 combines with J gene TRBJ2-1; 9 nucleotides agree with TRBD2. The germline V gene encodes CDR1 DFQATT and CDR2 SNEGSKA (reference sequence). CDR3 size: 15 residues. V lost 3 bases to trimming and J lost 1 base; unmatched junction nucleotides: 4. This chain's CDR3 is CSARSSGRSYNEQFF. The CDR3 bases that were read are TGCAGTGCTAGGAGTAGCGGGAGATCCTACAATGAG.

Judged by frequency, this clone is medium-sized. The CDR3 end lies 3 residues beyond the end of the read and is filled in from the germline J gene. The chain is built from TRBV18 and TRBJ2-3; D is possibly TRBD1 (5 bases). V was cut by 1 base and J by 6 bases, with 11 bases left in between. This CDR3 is 14 amino acids long. Germline V lookup: CDR1 KGHSH, CDR2 LQKENI. The CDR3 spells CASSPQEKGDTQYF. The CDR3 DNA, read in part, is TGTGCCAGCTCACCACAGGAAAAGGGGGATACG. Together with reference TRBV18 and TRBJ2-3, the CDR3 gives the full variable domain: NAGVMQNPRHLVRRRGQEARLRCSPMKGHSHVYWYRQLPEEGLKFMVYLQKENIIDESGMPKERFSAEFPKEGPSILRIQQVVRGDSAAYFCASSPQEKGDTQYFGPGTRLTVL.

The CDR3 loop reads CATQTGGSSDTQYF. Partial CDR3 DNA: TGTGCCACACAGACAGGGGGCAGTTCAGATACG. The chain carries TRBV10-3 and TRBJ2-3; TRBD1 aligns across 10 bases. Read sequence stops 3 residues before the CDR3 end, and the germline J gene provides the missing end. CDR1 and CDR2 (germline): ENHRY, SYGVKD. This CDR3 spans 14 amino acids. V gave up 10 bases and J gave up 4 bases; unmatched junction bases: 8.

Details on this clone: The CDR3 is cut off 3 residues early in the read; its end comes from the germline J gene. This chain links TRBV6-1 with TRBJ2-3, with D possibly being TRBD1 or TRBD2 (6 bases each). Germline assignment: CDR1 MNHNS and CDR2 SASEGT. This CDR3 contains 14 residues. The CDR3 protein is CASSEDGGGEAQYF. Partial CDR3 DNA: TGTGCCAGCAGTGAAGACGGAGGGGGTGAAGCG.

Comments on this clone: The read is 3 residues too short to cover the CDR3 end, so that end is filled in from the germline J gene. The chain employs TRBV30 and TRBJ2-3; a weak D match, TRBD1 (5 bases). This CDR3 has 15 residues. Trimming took 0 bases from V and 0 from J, leaving 10 bases between them. Germline loops: CDR1 GTSNPN, CDR2 SVGIG (reference sequence). The CDR3 bases that were read are TGTGCCTGGAGTGTACAGGCGCAAAGCACAGATACG. Protein sequence: CAWSVQAQSTDT. The whole CDR3 region reads CAWSVQAQSTDTQYF.

To note about this clone: The read halts 3 residues ahead of the CDR3 end, with the missing end drawn from the germline J gene. The chain uses TRBV10-3 and TRBJ1-1; no reliable D call. Trimming left V 11 bases short and J 0 bases short, with 13 bases between. The CDR3 length is 13 residues. The germline V gene encodes CDR1 ENHRY and CDR2 SYGVKD. The DNA read from the CDR3 is TGTGCCGCGACTCTCGGGGTGAACACTGAA. Encoded protein: CAATLGVNTE. The whole CDR3 region reads CAATLGVNTEAFF.

Remarks on this clone: The CDR3 is cut off 3 residues early in the read; its end comes from the germline J gene. The chain joins TRBV20-1 to TRBJ2-5; tentative D call: TRBD2 (7 bases). Germline CDR1 reads DFQATT; CDR2 reads SNEGSKA (reference sequence). The CDR3 is made up of 15 amino acids. V was cut by 6 bases and J by 5 bases, with 22 bases left in between. Partial CDR3 DNA: TGCAGTGCCCTATCGGGGGGCAATTTTATGGAGACC. Residues: CSALSGGNFMET. The whole CDR3 reads CSALSGGNFMETQYF.

As to this clone: The CDR3 end is not reached by the read, which stops 3 residues before it; the germline J gene fills it in. The gene calls are TRBV7-3 and TRBJ2-3; D gene ambiguous. The germline CDR1 and CDR2 sequences are SGHTA and FQGTGA. V gave up 0 bases and J gave up 6 bases, with 13 bases separating them. The CDR3 contains 15 residues. Incomplete CDR3 DNA: TGTGCCAGCAGCTTAACTCTAGGCACTTCCGATACG. Its protein is CASSLTLGTSDT. In full, the CDR3 reads CASSLTLGTSDTQYF.

CDR3 DNA, as far as it was read: TGTGCCAGCAGCTTACACCCGACTAGAGGGGAG. Residues: CASSLHPTRGE. In full, the CDR3 is CASSLHPTRGELFF. The chain combines TRBV7-9 with TRBJ2-2, with a tentative D call TRBD2 (6 bases). The CDR3 is cut off 3 residues early in the read; its end comes from the germline J gene. The CDR3 is 14 residues long. Germline V CDR1 and CDR2: SEHNR, FQNEAQ (reference sequence). The V end was cut by 2 bases, the J end by 8 bases, with 12 bases between.

To note about this clone: The read is 3 residues too short to cover the CDR3 end, so that end is filled in from the germline J gene. The chain links TRBV19 to TRBJ2-1; maybe TRBD1 (5 bases). Trimming pared 6 bases from V and 0 bases from J, leaving 12 bases between. The CDR3 loop spans 15 amino acids. CDR1 is LNHDA and CDR2 is SQIVND in the germline V gene (reference sequence). The CDR3 DNA, read in part, is TGTGCCAGTAGGATTACAGGAGCCTCCTACAATGAG. This gives the protein CASRITGASYNE. The complete CDR3 reads CASRITGASYNEQFF.

A word on this clone: The CDR3 end lies 3 residues beyond the end of the read and is filled in from the germline J gene. The genes are TRBV7-8 and TRBJ2-1; the D gene is possibly TRBD2 (7 bases). There are 16 residues in the CDR3. The germline V gene encodes CDR1 SGHVS and CDR2 FQNEAQ. Trimming left V 4 bases short and J 3 bases short, with 16 bases between. Incomplete CDR3 DNA: TGTGCCAGCAGCTCCCTGGGAGGGGGATACTACAATGAG. Amino acids: CASSSLGGGYYNE. The CDR3 as a whole reads CASSSLGGGYYNEQFF.

In the case of this clone: The sequence runs out 3 residues before the end of the CDR3; the remainder is reconstructed from the germline J gene. The chain employs TRBV29-1 and TRBJ2-3; 9 nucleotides align to TRBD1. The CDR3 loop spans 13 amino acids. CDR1 SQVTM and CDR2 ANQGSEA come from the germline V gene. CDR3 sequence reads: CSAVGQGDQPQYF. The DNA read from the CDR3 is TGCAGCGCCGTGGGACAGGGAGATCAGCCG.

As regards this clone: Coverage ceases 3 residues before the CDR3 finishes, and the germline J gene fills in the end. Other DNA sequences of this sample code for an identical CDR3. The chain employs TRBV5-1 and TRBJ1-3; TRBD1 agrees at 9 bases. The CDR3 runs 17 residues. Per germline, CDR1 SGHRS and CDR2 YFSETQ. Unmatched junction bases numbered 8, after V lost 3 bases and J lost 1 base. The CDR3 bases that were read are TGCGCCAGCAGCTCGACTACAGGGGGCAGTTCTGGAAACACC. It yields the protein CASSSTTGGSSGNT. The complete CDR3 sequence is CASSSTTGGSSGNTIYF.

As concerns this clone: The read terminates 3 residues ahead of where the CDR3 ends, so the germline J gene completes it. The chain recombines TRBV20-1 with TRBJ2-3; tentative D call: TRBD1 (6 bases). This CDR3 comprises 13 residues. With 5 bases removed from V and 6 bases from J, the gap between germline ends came to 15 bases. Germline loops: CDR1 DFQATT, CDR2 SNEGSKA (reference sequence). The covered CDR3 bases are TGCAGTGCTGCCCCGGACAGCCAGGATACG. Translation gives CSAAPDSQDT. The CDR3 as a whole reads CSAAPDSQDTQYF.